This T cell receptor (beta chain) was found in a study of breast tumors, draining lymph nodes, adjacent tissues. Axillary draining lymph nodes of breast cancer patients supplied the node samples. Comments on this clonotype: Its antigen is not identified. A read error may account for a junction end that differs from germline.

TCRdb re-derived calls from the multiplex PCR reads in MiXCR, one entry per CDR3 protein. The sample carries tens of thousands of distinct CDR3 sequences, around 28% recorded once. Study-level results: Tumor TCR diversity was below lymph nodes but above nontumor tissue.

The origin of this receptor is a female donor with breast cancer. Some clones in this sample may be carry-over from other donors' samples. Sequencing was carried out using axillary lymph node tissue.

This CDR3 reads CASSPAPTTGKYNQQLF. Here the CDR3 DNA reads TGTGCCAGCAGCCCAGCCCCTACGACAGGGAAATACAATCAGCAGCTCTTC. V gene TRBV7-9 combines with J gene TRBJ2-1; 7 positions match TRBD1. Per the germline V gene, CDR1 is SEHNR and CDR2 is FQNEAQ (reference sequence). The CDR3 consists of 17 residues.